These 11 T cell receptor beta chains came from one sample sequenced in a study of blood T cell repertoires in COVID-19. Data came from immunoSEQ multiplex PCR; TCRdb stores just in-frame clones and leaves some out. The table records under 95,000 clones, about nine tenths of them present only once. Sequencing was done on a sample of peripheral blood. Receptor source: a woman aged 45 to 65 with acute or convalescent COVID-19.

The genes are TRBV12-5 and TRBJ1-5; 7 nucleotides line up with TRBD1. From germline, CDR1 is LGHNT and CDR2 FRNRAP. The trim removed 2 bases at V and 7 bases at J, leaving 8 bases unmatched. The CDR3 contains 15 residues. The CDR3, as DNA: TGTGCTAGTGGTTTGAGTCAGGGGGTATGGCAGCCCCAGCATTTT. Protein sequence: CASGLSQGVWQPQHF.

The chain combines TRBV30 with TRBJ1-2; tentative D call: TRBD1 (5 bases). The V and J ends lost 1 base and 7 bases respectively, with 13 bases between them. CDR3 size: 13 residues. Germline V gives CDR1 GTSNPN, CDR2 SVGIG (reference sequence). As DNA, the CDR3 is TGTGCCTGGAGTGGGGCAGGGCTTTCTGGCTACACCTTC. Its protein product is CAWSGAGLSGYTF. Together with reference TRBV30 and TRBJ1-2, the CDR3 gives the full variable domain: SQTIHQWPATLVQPVGSPLSLECTVEGTSNPNLYWYRQAAGRGLQLLFYSVGIGQISSEVPQNLSASRPQDRQFILSSKKLLLSDSGFYLCAWSGAGLSGYTFGSGTRLTVV.

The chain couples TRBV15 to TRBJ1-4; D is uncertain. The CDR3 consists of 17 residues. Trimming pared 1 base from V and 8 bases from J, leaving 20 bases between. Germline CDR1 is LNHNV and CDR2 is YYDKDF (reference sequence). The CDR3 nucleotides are TGTGCCACCAGCAGAGGCACATTTTTGGAGGGTCGCGAAAAACTGTTTTTT. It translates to CATSRGTFLEGREKLFF. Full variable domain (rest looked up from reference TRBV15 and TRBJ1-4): DAMVIQNPRYQVTQFGKPVTLSCSQTLNHNVMYWYQQKSSQAPKLLFHYYDKDFNNEADTPDNFQSRRPNTSFCFLDIRSPGLGDTAMYLCATSRGTFLEGREKLFFGSGTQLSVL.

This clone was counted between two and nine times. CDR3 sequence reads: CASRDSLRMGSPLHF. CDR3 DNA: TGTGCCAGCAGGGACAGCCTCCGAATGGGTTCACCCCTCCACTTT. V and J are TRBV2 and TRBJ1-6, with D perhaps matching TRBD1 (6 bases). Trimming cost V 6 bases and J 9 bases, with 18 bases left between them. The CDR3 totals 15 residues. Germline values: CDR1 SNHLY, CDR2 FYNNEI.

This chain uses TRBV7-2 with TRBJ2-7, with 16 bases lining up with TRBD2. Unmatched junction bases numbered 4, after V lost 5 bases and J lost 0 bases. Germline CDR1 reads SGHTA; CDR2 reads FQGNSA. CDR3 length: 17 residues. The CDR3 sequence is CASSPGLAGGDSYEQYF. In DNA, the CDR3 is TGTGCCAGCAGCCCGGGACTAGCGGGAGGGGACTCCTACGAGCAGTACTTC.

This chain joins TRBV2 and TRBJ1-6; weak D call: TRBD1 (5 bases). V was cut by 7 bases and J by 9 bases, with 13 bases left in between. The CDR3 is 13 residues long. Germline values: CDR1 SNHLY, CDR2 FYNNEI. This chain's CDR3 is CASTVGARSPLHF. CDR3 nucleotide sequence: TGTGCCAGCACCGTAGGGGCTCGTTCACCCCTCCACTTT. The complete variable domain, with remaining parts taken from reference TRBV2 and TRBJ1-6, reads EPEVTQTPSHQVTQMGQEVILRCVPISNHLYFYWYRQILGQKVEFLVSFYNNEISEKSEIFDDQFSVERPDGSNFTLKIRSTKLEDSAMYFCASTVGARSPLHFGNGTRLTVT.

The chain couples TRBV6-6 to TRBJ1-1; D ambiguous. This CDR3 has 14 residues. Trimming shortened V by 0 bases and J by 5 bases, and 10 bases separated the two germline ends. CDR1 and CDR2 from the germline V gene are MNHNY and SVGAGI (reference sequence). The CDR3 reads CASSYSSRVTEAFF. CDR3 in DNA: TGTGCCAGCAGTTACTCGAGTCGGGTTACTGAAGCTTTCTTT.

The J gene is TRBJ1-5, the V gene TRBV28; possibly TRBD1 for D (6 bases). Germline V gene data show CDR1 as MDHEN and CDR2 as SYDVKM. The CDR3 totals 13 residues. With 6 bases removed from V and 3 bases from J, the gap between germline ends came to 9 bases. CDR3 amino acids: CASSGQTNQPQHF. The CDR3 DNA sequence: TGTGCCAGCAGCGGACAGACCAATCAGCCCCAGCATTTT.

CDR3 in amino acids: CASSPPQGKQFF. The CDR3 nucleotides are TGTGCCAGCAGCCCCCCACAGGGGAAGCAGTTCTTC. The chain joins TRBV27 to TRBJ2-1; 7 bases fit TRBD1. CDR1 and CDR2 (germline): MNHEY, SMNVEV (reference sequence). CDR3 length: 12 residues. The V gene end was trimmed by 6 bases and the J gene end by 11 bases; junction bases not matched to a gene: 7.

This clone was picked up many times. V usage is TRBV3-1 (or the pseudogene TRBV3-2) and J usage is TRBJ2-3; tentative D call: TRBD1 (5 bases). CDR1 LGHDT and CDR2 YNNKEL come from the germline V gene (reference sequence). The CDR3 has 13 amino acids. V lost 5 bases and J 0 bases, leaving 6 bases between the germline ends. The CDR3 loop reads CASSRQSTDTQYF. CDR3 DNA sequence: TGTGCCAGCAGCAGACAGAGCACAGATACGCAGTATTTT.

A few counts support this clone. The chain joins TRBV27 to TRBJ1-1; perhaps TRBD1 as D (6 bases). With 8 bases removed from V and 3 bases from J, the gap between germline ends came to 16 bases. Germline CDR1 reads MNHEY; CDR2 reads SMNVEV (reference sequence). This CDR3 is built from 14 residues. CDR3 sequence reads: CASRRREGDTEAFF. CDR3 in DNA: TGTGCCAGCCGTCGGCGTGAGGGGGACACTGAAGCTTTCTTT.